Here is one T cell receptor beta chain with its context. The target antigen is unknown. This sample was included in a study of T cell repertoires in cytomegalovirus infection. Turning to the study itself: Public TCR beta signature analysis indicated the presence of both CMV infection and matching HLA type. Findings and caveats of the study: CMV-specific HLA-C-restricted TCR beta clonotypes dominated the ex vivo response. CMV carriers having the relevant HLA were flagged by cumulative public TCR beta family frequency.

V lost 1 base, J lost 6 bases, and 3 bases stayed unmatched. The CDR3 has 15 residues. CDR1 and CDR2 from the germline V gene are MGHRA and YSYEKL. TCRdb recomputed calls from the reads with MiXCR, one row per CDR3 protein. The sample consists of almost 550,000 distinct CDR3 sequences, 15% to 20% of them appearing once. This clonotype originated in a human donor in good health (CMV status not recorded). Some clones in this sample may be carry-over from other donors' samples. The J gene is TRBJ2-1, the V gene TRBV4-1; TRBD2 aligns across 10 bases. The sequenced sample consisted of CD8+ T cells from PBMCs. In DNA form, the CDR3 reads TGCGCCAGCAGCCAAGCCGGGACTAGCGTCAATGAGCAGTTCTTC. Its translation is CASSQAGTSVNEQFF.